A single sample gave rise to the 25 T cell receptor beta chains below, sequenced in a study of shared clonotypes between healthy human individuals. CD8 cells regarded as naive lacked CD45RO, were positively chosen for CCR7, and omitted terminally differentiated effector memory CD45RA+ cells. The data were produced by immunoSEQ multiplex PCR, yet TCRdb's version contains in-frame clones alone and is incomplete. This table holds around 640,000 clones, about 96% found once. Sequenced: naive CD8+ T cells sorted from blood. The origin of the receptors is a woman between 25 and 40 years old in good health.

This clone was counted once. The chain combines TRBV5-1 with TRBJ2-3, with TRBD2 identical over 7 bases. Germline values: CDR1 SGHRS, CDR2 YFSETQ. With V trimmed by 4 bases and J by 4 bases, 12 bases remained unmatched. The CDR3 is 16 residues long. This chain's CDR3 is CASSDGGRELSDTQYF. The CDR3 DNA reads TGCGCCAGCAGCGATGGTGGGCGGGAGTTGTCAGATACGCAGTATTTT. Using reference TRBV5-1 and TRBJ2-3 for the parts outside the CDR3, the full variable domain is KAGVTQTPRYLIKTRGQQVTLSCSPISGHRSVSWYQQTPGQGLQFLFEYFSETQRNKGNFPGRFSGRQFSNSRSEMNVSTLELGDSALYLCASSDGGRELSDTQYFGPGTRLTVL.

The chain is built from TRBV7-6 and TRBJ2-1, with 10 bases fitting TRBD1. The CDR3 has 12 amino acids. Germline values: CDR1 SGHVS, CDR2 FNYEAQ. The V segment lost 4 bases and the J segment 9 bases; nucleotides outside the gene matches: 0. The CDR3 loop is CASSWTGGEQFF. CDR3 in DNA: TGTGCCAGCAGCTGGACAGGGGGTGAGCAGTTCTTC. Full variable domain (missing parts from reference TRBV7-6 and TRBJ2-1): GAGVSQSPRYKVTKRGQDVALRCDPISGHVSLYWYRQALGQGPEFLTYFNYEAQQDKSGLPNDRFSAERPEGSISTLTIQRTEQRDSAMYRCASSWTGGEQFFGPGTRLTVL.

V and J are TRBV7-9 and TRBJ1-1; a possible D gene is TRBD1 (6 bases). The V gene's germline CDR1 is SEHNR and CDR2 FQNEAQ (reference sequence). The CDR3 consists of 17 residues. Trimming removed 6 bases at V and 4 bases at J, with 24 bases between. The CDR3: CASSPVGGSPGGTEAFF. The CDR3 nucleotides read TGTGCCAGCAGTCCTGTGGGGGGCAGCCCGGGAGGCACTGAAGCTTTCTTT.

V gene TRBV2 combines with J gene TRBJ1-5, with TRBD1 matching over 8 bases. The CDR3 loop spans 14 amino acids. V shed 6 bases and J 5 bases; nucleotides not matched to a gene: 6. Germline CDR1 SNHLY, CDR2 FYNNEI. The CDR3 protein is CASSRTGSHQPQHF. In nucleotides, the CDR3 is TGTGCCAGCAGCCGGACAGGGTCCCATCAGCCCCAGCATTTT.

CDR3 loop: CASSSGTGANYGYTF. CDR3 in DNA: TGTGCCAGCAGCTCCGGGACGGGAGCTAACTATGGCTACACCTTC. The V and J genes are TRBV19 and TRBJ1-2; a possible D gene is TRBD1 (5 bases). Trimming removed 9 bases at V and 0 bases at J, with 17 bases between. This CDR3 comprises 15 residues. CDR1 LNHDA and CDR2 SQIVND come from the germline V gene (reference sequence).

V gene TRBV4-1 combines with J gene TRBJ1-1; unclear D gene. This CDR3 has 14 residues. Germline V CDR1 and CDR2: MGHRA, YSYEKL. V shed 2 bases and J shed 4 bases, with 11 bases lying between them. The CDR3 DNA reads TGCGCCAGCAGCCAACTGGAGGGCGCCACTGAAGCTTTCTTT. Amino acids: CASSQLEGATEAFF.

This clone came up a few times. This chain links TRBV5-6 with TRBJ2-7, with D unclear. The V and J ends lost 4 bases and 1 base respectively, with 9 bases between them. CDR1 is SGHDT, CDR2 YYEEEE, per germline. The CDR3 has 13 amino acids. The chain's CDR3 is CASSQVGSYEQYF. CDR3 nucleotide sequence: TGTGCCAGCAGCCAAGTGGGGTCCTACGAGCAGTACTTC. The full variable domain, rest sourced from reference TRBV5-6 and TRBJ2-7, is DAGVTQSPTHLIKTRGQQVTLRCSPKSGHDTVSWYQQALGQGPQFIFQYYEEEERQRGNFPDRFSGHQFPNYSSELNVNALLLGDSALYLCASSQVGSYEQYFGPGTRLTVT.

The chain recombines TRBV2 with TRBJ2-5; D not certain. The V gene lost 3 bases and the J gene lost 2 bases, with 10 bases spanning the gap. This CDR3 has 14 residues. Germline V CDR1 and CDR2: SNHLY, FYNNEI. This CDR3 is CASSDPSHQETQYF. The CDR3 nucleotides read TGTGCCAGCAGTGATCCCAGTCATCAAGAGACCCAGTACTTC.

The chain joins TRBV5-6 to TRBJ2-3, with 11 nucleotides matching TRBD1. CDR3 length: 12 amino acids. Germline CDR1 SGHDT, CDR2 YYEEEE. This chain's CDR3 is CVTGTGGHTQYF. CDR3 in DNA: TGTGTCACCGGGACAGGGGGACATACGCAGTATTTT.

The chain couples TRBV4-1 to TRBJ2-1, with a tentative D call TRBD2 (6 bases). The CDR3 length is 18 residues. Trimming left V 0 bases short and J 0 bases short, with 15 bases between. Germline CDR1 is MGHRA and CDR2 is YSYEKL. The CDR3 loop reads CASSQDLGRGSSYNEQFF. CDR3 DNA sequence: TGCGCCAGCAGCCAAGATCTCGGGCGGGGTAGCTCCTACAATGAGCAGTTCTTC.

The chain carries TRBV7-9 and TRBJ2-3; D gene uncertain. Trimming left V 5 bases short and J 8 bases short, with 11 bases between. This CDR3 has 12 amino acids. In germline, CDR1 is SEHNR, CDR2 FQNEAQ (reference sequence). The CDR3 region is CASSAVEVTQYF. CDR3 bases: TGTGCCAGCAGCGCCGTAGAAGTTACGCAGTATTTT.

A few counts support this clone. The chain links TRBV2 to TRBJ2-7, with D hard to call. V dropped 3 bases and J dropped 4 bases, with 16 bases sitting between them. This CDR3 has 15 residues. Germline loops: CDR1 SNHLY, CDR2 FYNNEI. The CDR3 bases are TGTGCCAGCAGTGATAGGGTGGGCGGAGCATACGAGCAGTACTTC. This codes for CASSDRVGGAYEQYF.

The rearrangement links TRBV28 to TRBJ2-1; D remains ambiguous. Deletions cut 3 bases from V and 7 bases from J, with 22 bases between. The CDR3 spans 17 residues. Per germline, CDR1 MDHEN and CDR2 SYDVKM. The CDR3 loop is CASSFRVGGSSPNEQFF. CDR3 nucleotides: TGTGCCAGCAGTTTTCGGGTCGGTGGATCTTCTCCAAATGAGCAGTTCTTC.

This chain links TRBV19 with TRBJ2-3; 7 bases align to TRBD2. Trimming at V came to 3 bases and at J to 2 bases, leaving 5 bases not matched to a gene. The CDR3 length is 15 residues. Germline V lookup: CDR1 LNHDA, CDR2 SQIVND (reference sequence). CDR3 DNA sequence: TGTGCCAGTAGTATGGCGGGGGTGGACACAGATACGCAGTATTTT. It is translated as CASSMAGVDTDTQYF.

This chain links TRBV5-5 with TRBJ2-7, with D possibly called TRBD1 or TRBD2 (5 bases each). Per the germline V gene, CDR1 is SGHKS and CDR2 is YYEKEE (reference sequence). The CDR3 spans 13 residues. The V gene lost 4 bases and the J gene lost 0 bases, with 8 bases spanning the gap. This chain's CDR3 is CASSRDPSYEQYF. CDR3 DNA sequence: TGTGCCAGCAGCCGGGACCCCTCCTACGAGCAGTACTTC.

This sequence joins TRBV27 and TRBJ2-3; possible D gene TRBD2, 6 bases. Between the trimmed V and J ends, which lost 5 bases and 4 bases, there was a span of 19 bases. Germline CDR1 is MNHEY and CDR2 is SMNVEV (reference sequence). This CDR3 comprises 16 residues. The DNA of the CDR3 is TGTGCCAGCAGTCCCATTTTGCGGAGGGGACCAGATACGCAGTATTTT. Translation: CASSPILRRGPDTQYF.

CDR3 in DNA: TGTGCCAGCAGCCCACAGGGAGAATTTTACAATGAGCAGTTCTTC. Residues: CASSPQGEFYNEQFF. The V call is TRBV5-6, the J call TRBJ2-1; a possible D gene is TRBD1 (6 bases). The V and J ends lost 4 bases and 4 bases respectively, with 15 bases between them. The CDR3 length is 15 residues. Germline loops: CDR1 SGHDT, CDR2 YYEEEE.

The V gene is TRBV30, the J gene TRBJ2-7; D is unclear. V lost 2 bases and J lost 3, with 14 bases in between. This CDR3 has 14 residues. Germline CDR1 is GTSNPN and CDR2 is SVGIG (reference sequence). CDR3 nucleotide sequence: TGTGCCTGGAGTTTGTCAAACAATTACTACGAGCAGTACTTC. It translates to CAWSLSNNYYEQYF.

The chain uses TRBV6-5 and TRBJ2-7; D is ambiguous. The V end lost 0 bases, the J end lost 0 bases, and 12 bases lay between the germline ends. The CDR3 length is 16 residues. CDR1 and CDR2 from the germline V gene are MNHEY and SVGAGI. CDR3 sequence reads: CASSYSLVSGSYEQYF. CDR3 nucleotide sequence: TGTGCCAGCAGTTACTCGCTAGTCTCTGGCTCCTACGAGCAGTACTTC.

The rearrangement uses TRBV25-1 and TRBJ2-2; TRBD2 might be the D (5 bases). V shed 7 bases and J shed 3 bases, with 12 bases lying between them. The CDR3 has 14 amino acids. CDR1 and CDR2 from the germline V gene are MGHDK and SYGVNS. The CDR3 DNA is TGTGCCAGCATCGGGGAACTTCACACCGGGGAGCTGTTTTTT. Translation gives CASIGELHTGELFF.

This rearrangement joins TRBV28 to TRBJ1-6; D is ambiguous. Per germline, CDR1 MDHEN and CDR2 SYDVKM. This CDR3 is built from 12 residues. Trimming shortened V by 11 bases and J by 9 bases, and 14 bases separated the two germline ends. CDR3 in amino acids: CAGWGLSSPLHF. CDR3 nucleotide sequence: TGTGCCGGGTGGGGTTTAAGTTCACCCCTCCACTTT.

The chain joins TRBV28 to TRBJ1-1; unclear D gene. The CDR3 is made up of 13 amino acids. V lost 6 bases, J lost 5 bases, and 13 bases lay in between. Germline lookup yields CDR1 MDHEN and CDR2 SYDVKM. The CDR3: CASRKSRGTEAFF. The CDR3 bases are TGTGCCAGCAGAAAATCGAGAGGGACTGAAGCTTTCTTT.

The gene calls are TRBV6-1 and TRBJ1-4; TRBD1 is a possible D gene (5 bases). This CDR3 spans 16 amino acids. The V gene's germline CDR1 is MNHNS and CDR2 SASEGT. V lost 3 bases to trimming and J lost 10 bases, with 21 bases between them. CDR3 nucleotides: TGTGCCAGCAGTGATCTAAGGGGCGCAGAAAACGCAAAACTGTTTTTT. Protein sequence: CASSDLRGAENAKLFF.

The V and J genes are TRBV27 and TRBJ1-2; possibly TRBD1 for D (5 bases). CDR1 MNHEY and CDR2 SMNVEV come from the germline V gene (reference sequence). Trimming stripped 1 base from V and 0 bases from J, with 9 bases between. CDR3 length: 15 amino acids. This CDR3 reads CASSLWGTSNYGYTF. Here the CDR3 DNA reads TGTGCCAGCAGTTTATGGGGGACTTCTAACTATGGCTACACCTTC.

In this sample, this clone turned up a few times. The chain combines TRBV6-1 with TRBJ1-5, with unresolved D. The length of the CDR3 is 11 residues. Germline-derived CDR1 and CDR2 are MNHNS and SASEGT. Trimming left V 4 bases short and J 8 bases short, with 6 bases between. CDR3 amino acids: CASSGLEPQHF. The CDR3 DNA reads TGTGCCAGCAGTGGCCTCGAGCCCCAGCATTTT.